What follows are 22 T cell receptor beta chains derived from one specimen sequenced in a study of STAT5B mutations in CD4+ large granular lymphocyte leukemia (dated by TCRdb to the early 2020s). Receptor amplification or capture employed the immunoSEQ multiplex PCR assay. TCRdb limited this immuneACCESS table to in-frame rearrangements with V and J called. A share of clones is missing; checked studies link under half to unresolved V genes, and the rest is unexplained. A total of some 21,000 clones appear in this sample, over 70% of them only once. The biggest ten clones account for approximately 4.1% of the sample. Sequenced sample: CD4+ T cells from blood buffy coats. The origin of the receptors is a human donor in good health.

The gene calls are TRBV7-9 and TRBJ1-5; 9 nucleotides agree with TRBD1. The ends lost 4 bases at V and 2 bases at J; junction bases unmatched: 3. The CDR3 length is 15 residues. Germline V gene lookup returns CDR1 SEHNR and CDR2 FQNEAQ (reference sequence). CDR3 protein: CASSSDRGGNQPQHF. In DNA form, the CDR3 reads TGTGCCAGCAGCTCGGACAGGGGTGGCAATCAGCCCCAGCATTTT.

The chain has TRBV19 and TRBJ2-1, with 9 bases that match TRBD2. The ends lost 4 bases at V and 8 bases at J; junction bases unmatched: 12. Germline V gene data show CDR1 as LNHDA and CDR2 as SQIVND (reference sequence). The CDR3 spans 16 residues. The CDR3 reads CASSRPSGMAGDEQFF. CDR3 nucleotides: TGTGCCAGTAGTAGGCCTAGCGGGATGGCCGGGGATGAGCAGTTCTTC.

This rearrangement joins TRBV28 to TRBJ2-7; 9 bases align to TRBD1. CDR3 length equals 15 residues. V shed 6 bases, J shed 2 bases, and the junction held 8 bases outside the gene matches. The germline V gene encodes CDR1 MDHEN and CDR2 SYDVKM. CDR3 DNA sequence: TGTGCCAGCAGCCCCTTAGGACAGGGGACCTACGAGCAGTACTTC. It translates to CASSPLGQGTYEQYF.

This clone appeared a few times. CDR3 nucleotide sequence: TGTGCCAGCAGCTCACAGGCGGGCTCTGAAGCTTTCTTT. Protein sequence: CASSSQAGSEAFF. The J gene is TRBJ1-1, the V gene TRBV7-9, with D possibly TRBD1 on 5 matching bases. The CDR3 has 13 amino acids. Germline assignment: CDR1 SEHNR and CDR2 FQNEAQ (reference sequence). The V gene lost 4 bases and the J gene lost 6 bases, with 12 bases spanning the gap.

The chain employs TRBV30 and TRBJ2-2; D is ambiguous. The CDR3 extends over 13 amino acids. From germline, CDR1 is GTSNPN and CDR2 SVGIG (reference sequence). The V and J ends lost 0 bases and 5 bases respectively, with 7 bases between them. The CDR3 nucleotides are TGTGCCTGGAGTGTTGGAGAAACCGGGGAGCTGTTTTTT. Translation gives CAWSVGETGELFF.

The rearrangement uses TRBV6-1 and TRBJ1-1; the D gene is possibly TRBD1 (5 bases). The CDR3 has 14 residues. Germline V gene sequence: CDR1 MNHNS, CDR2 SASEGT. The V gene lost 5 bases and the J gene lost 4 bases, with 14 bases spanning the gap. CDR3 DNA sequence: TGTGCCAGCAGTCGAGAGGGGACTATCACTGAAGCTTTCTTT. Protein: CASSREGTITEAFF.

The J gene is TRBJ2-1, the V gene TRBV15; no firm D call. CDR3 length: 16 amino acids. From germline, CDR1 is LNHNV and CDR2 YYDKDF (reference sequence). The V and J ends lost 1 base and 6 bases respectively, with 16 bases between them. Written as DNA, the CDR3 is TGTGCCACCAGCAGAGTGGCCGGGTTGGAGAGCAATGAGCAGTTCTTC. It codes for CATSRVAGLESNEQFF.

The chain uses TRBV9 and TRBJ1-2, with a tentative D call TRBD1 (6 bases). The CDR3 has 14 residues. Germline values: CDR1 SGDLS, CDR2 YYNGEE. With 0 bases removed from V and 6 bases from J, the gap between germline ends came to 12 bases. The CDR3 DNA follows: TGTGCCAGCAGCGTAGAAATGGGGGCCGATGGCTACACCTTC. It specifies CASSVEMGADGYTF.

CDR3 loop: CASSSTDSYGYTF. CDR3 nucleotide sequence: TGTGCCAGCAGTTCCACGGACAGTTATGGCTACACCTTC. The chain combines TRBV6-6 with TRBJ1-2; D may be TRBD1 (6 bases). Germline values: CDR1 MNHNY, CDR2 SVGAGI (reference sequence). The CDR3 is made up of 13 amino acids. V lost 4 bases and J 5 bases, leaving 11 bases between the germline ends.

V and J are TRBV5-1 and TRBJ2-3; 13 nucleotides line up with TRBD2. V shed 6 bases, J shed 2 bases, and the junction held 6 bases outside the gene matches. Germline CDR1 is SGHRS and CDR2 is YFSETQ. The CDR3 consists of 16 residues. For the CDR3, the DNA is TGCGCCAGCAAAACCGGGACTAGCGGGGTCACAGATACGCAGTATTTT. It specifies CASKTGTSGVTDTQYF.

The chain links TRBV6-6 to TRBJ2-5; D is ambiguous. The CDR3 runs to 12 residues. CDR1 and CDR2 (germline): MNHNY, SVGAGI (reference sequence). The V end was cut by 6 bases, the J end by 4 bases, with 9 bases between. The CDR3 bases are TGTGCCAGCAGCCGGCGACGAGAGACCCAGTACTTC. This encodes CASSRRRETQYF.

The rearrangement links TRBV6-5 to TRBJ2-5; D is possibly TRBD1 (6 bases). The CDR3 has 15 amino acids. The V and J ends lost 2 bases and 3 bases respectively, with 13 bases between them. Germline V gene sequence: CDR1 MNHEY, CDR2 SVGAGI. The CDR3 sequence: CASSYLGGAEETQYF. Here the CDR3 DNA reads TGTGCCAGCAGTTACCTAGGGGGAGCGGAAGAGACCCAGTACTTC.

This chain connects TRBV6-6 to TRBJ1-1; perhaps TRBD1 as D (5 bases). The germline CDR1 and CDR2 sequences are MNHNY and SVGAGI (reference sequence). This CDR3 comprises 14 residues. Trimming took off 6 bases at V and 0 bases at J, with 11 bases between the two ends. CDR3 residues: CASRGLTVNTEAFF. The CDR3 coding sequence is TGTGCCAGCAGAGGACTGACAGTGAACACTGAAGCTTTCTTT.

In its sample, this clone was seen a few times. This chain uses TRBV18 with TRBJ1-1; TRBD1 matches at 7 bases. The junction had 5 bases not matched to a gene; V was cut back by 1 base and J by 0 bases. From germline, CDR1 is KGHSH and CDR2 LQKENI. This CDR3 comprises 16 residues. CDR3 sequence reads: CASSPRQGNLNTEAFF. The CDR3 DNA is TGTGCCAGCTCACCACGACAGGGTAATCTGAACACTGAAGCTTTCTTT.

The rearrangement joins TRBV4-1 to TRBJ2-1, with TRBD2 matching 11 bases. This CDR3 region has 21 residues. The germline V gene encodes CDR1 MGHRA and CDR2 YSYEKL. The J segment lost 4 bases and the V segment lost 0 bases, leaving 17 bases of the junction unmatched. This CDR3 reads CASSQDVTSGSLPKPYNEQFF. The CDR3 nucleotides read TGCGCCAGCAGCCAAGACGTAACTAGCGGGAGTTTGCCTAAGCCATACAATGAGCAGTTCTTC.

This clone appeared a single time. The genes are TRBV30 and TRBJ2-5; D unresolved. The J call may be in error: the DNA end matches TRBJ2-7 better. The CDR3 sequence is 14 residues long. Germline assignment: CDR1 GTSNPN and CDR2 SVGIG (reference sequence). In nucleotides, the CDR3 is TGTGCCTGGAGTCCCTGGGATAGGACCTACGAGCAGTACTTC. The encoded protein is CAWSPWDRTYEQYF.

This clone appeared a few times. The chain joins TRBV9 to TRBJ1-1; no reliable D call. V lost 4 bases and J lost 0, with 7 bases in between. The CDR3 consists of 13 residues. The V gene's germline CDR1 is SGDLS and CDR2 YYNGEE. The CDR3 protein is CASSKNMNTEAFF. The CDR3 DNA follows: TGTGCCAGCAGCAAAAACATGAACACTGAAGCTTTCTTT.

The chain couples TRBV15 to TRBJ2-1, with 10 bases fitting TRBD2. After removal of 0 bases from V and 6 bases from J, the junction contained 8 bases not matched to a gene. The length of the CDR3 is 17 residues. Per the germline V gene, CDR1 is LNHNV and CDR2 is YYDKDF (reference sequence). The CDR3 region is CATSRDITSGKGNEQFF. DNA for the CDR3: TGTGCCACCAGCAGAGATATAACTAGCGGGAAGGGCAATGAGCAGTTCTTC.

The V gene is TRBV16, the J gene TRBJ1-5, with D tentatively TRBD1 (6 bases). The CDR3 length is 16 residues. Looked up from germline, CDR1 is KGHSY and CDR2 is FQNENV. V lost 0 bases, J lost 1 base, and 10 bases lay in between. The CDR3 protein is CASSQSRGLSNQPQHF. The CDR3 DNA follows: TGTGCCAGCAGCCAATCGCGGGGGCTAAGCAATCAGCCCCAGCATTTT.

V gene TRBV7-8 combines with J gene TRBJ2-7, with 10 bases fitting TRBD1. V lost 4 bases and J lost 4; bases outside the gene matches: 7. The CDR3 length is 15 residues. Germline V gene lookup returns CDR1 SGHVS and CDR2 FQNEAQ. CDR3 protein: CASSSWDRGGYEQYF. The CDR3 DNA reads TGTGCCAGCAGCTCATGGGACAGGGGAGGATACGAGCAGTACTTC.

The chain employs TRBV7-9 and TRBJ2-3; D is possibly TRBD2 (6 bases). The CDR3 has 14 amino acids. Germline V gene data show CDR1 as SEHNR and CDR2 as FQNEAQ (reference sequence). The V end was cut by 1 base, the J end by 5 bases, with 10 bases between. CDR3 bases: TGTGCCAGCAGCTTAGGGGGACTCCGAGATACGCAGTATTTT. Encoded protein: CASSLGGLRDTQYF.

The V and J genes are TRBV5-4 and TRBJ2-5; D call uncertain. The germline V and J ends were trimmed by 0 bases and 7 bases, with 13 bases remaining between them. This CDR3 contains 14 residues. In germline, CDR1 is SGHNT, CDR2 YYREEE (reference sequence). In DNA form, the CDR3 reads TGTGCCAGCAGCTTGGGGACCGAAGGGTCGACCCAGTACTTC. It translates to CASSLGTEGSTQYF.